This is a list of T cell receptor beta chains from one sample in a study of CD4 T cells in relation to SARS-CoV-2 and coronaviruses. The antigens for these receptors are not known. Assay used: immunoSEQ multiplex PCR; TCRdb lists only in-frame clones, some missing. Of about 36,000 clones in the sample, about four fifths are singletons; the top ten hold 6.6%. Source material: naive CD4+ T cells from PBMCs, cultured in vitro. All receptors come from an adult with COVID-19. Both conserved end residues are part of each CDR3. The D gene is left open where the match is weak. Clone size is stated in some rows and not others, as once, few, many or a class when expanded.

clone size	V gene	D gene	J gene	CDR3 protein	CDR3 DNA
.	TRBV5-1	.	TRBJ2-6	CASSLGPTSGANVLTF	TGCGCCAGCAGCTTGGGACCCACCTCTGGGGCCAACGTCCTGACTTTC
.	TRBV7-2	.	TRBJ2-7	CASSLSRDGYEQYF	TGTGCCAGCAGCTTATCAAGGGACGGTTACGAGCAGTACTTC
.	TRBV18	TRBD1	TRBJ1-1	CASSRTGVLMNTEAFF	TGTGCCAGCTCACGGACAGGGGTACTCATGAACACTGAAGCTTTCTTT
once	TRBV18	.	TRBJ2-5	CASSPQTLSLTTQETQYF	TGTGCCAGCTCACCCCAGACCCTATCCCTGACTACTCAAGAGACCCAGTACTTC
.	TRBV12-5	.	TRBJ1-1	CASGRNWAGKNTEAFF	TGTGCTAGTGGTCGAAACTGGGCAGGGAAGAACACTGAAGCTTTCTTT
.	TRBV7-9	.	TRBJ2-1	CASSLVDPRWPFF	TGTGCCAGCAGCTTAGTCGACCCCCGGTGGCCGTTCTTC
.	TRBV27	.	TRBJ2-6	CASSPQFSGANVLTF	TGTGCCAGCAGTCCACAGTTCTCTGGGGCCAACGTCCTGACTTTC
.	TRBV27	.	TRBJ2-7	CASSWARTYEQYF	TGTGCCAGCAGTTGGGCCAGGACCTACGAGCAGTACTTC
.	TRBV5-1	TRBD2	TRBJ2-2	CASSFGAAIASGSVAGELFF	TGCGCCAGCAGCTTTGGAGCCGCGATCGCTAGCGGGAGTGTGGCCGGGGAGCTGTTTTTT
few	TRBV12-3/TRBV12-4	TRBD2	TRBJ2-1	CASSLGTSQFF	TGTGCCAGCAGTTTAGGGACTAGTCAGTTCTTC
.	TRBV14	.	TRBJ1-1	CASSPTLNTEAFF	TGTGCCAGCAGCCCAACCCTGAACACTGAAGCTTTCTTT
once	TRBV20-1	TRBD2	TRBJ2-1	CSASNLAGGDSNEQFF	TGCAGTGCTAGTAATCTGGCGGGAGGAGACTCCAATGAGCAGTTCTTC
few	TRBV5-6	.	TRBJ1-5	CASSLFVSHGSNQPQHF	TGTGCCAGCAGCTTGTTTGTTTCCCATGGGAGCAATCAGCCCCAGCATTTT
.	TRBV7-3	.	TRBJ2-3	CASSLEKGHTQYF	TGTGCCAGCAGCTTAGAGAAGGGGCATACGCAGTATTTT
.	TRBV7-3	.	TRBJ2-3	CASSAVPQIVSTDTQYF	TGTGCCAGCAGCGCCGTCCCCCAGATAGTGAGCACAGATACGCAGTATTTT
.	TRBV19	.	TRBJ2-7	CASSIARGPGYEQYF	TGTGCCAGTAGTATAGCTCGGGGACCTGGCTACGAGCAGTACTTC
.	TRBV20-1	.	TRBJ2-7	CSASGTEQYF	TGCAGTGCTAGTGGCACCGAGCAGTACTTC
once	TRBV6-5	.	TRBJ2-6	CASSYGVGIGANVLTF	TGTGCCAGCAGTTACGGGGTGGGGATTGGGGCCAACGTCCTGACTTTC
.	TRBV4-1	.	TRBJ2-1	CASSHSRYNEQFF	TGCGCCAGCAGCCATTCCAGGTACAATGAGCAGTTCTTC
.	TRBV7-6	TRBD1	TRBJ2-1	CASSFVTGDHEQFF	TGTGCCAGCAGCTTTGTAACAGGGGACCATGAGCAGTTCTTC
.	TRBV9	.	TRBJ2-3	CASSASRTDTQYF	TGTGCCAGCAGCGCCTCCCGCACAGATACGCAGTATTTT
.	TRBV6-5	TRBD2	TRBJ2-5	CASSRGTRRQETQYF	TGTGCCAGCAGTCGAGGGACTAGACGCCAAGAGACCCAGTACTTC
.	TRBV19	TRBD1	TRBJ2-3	CASSMGQGADTQYF	TGTGCCAGTAGTATGGGACAGGGGGCAGATACGCAGTATTTT
.	TRBV11-3	.	TRBJ2-1	CASSENVVNEQFF	TGTGCCAGCAGCGAAAACGTAGTGAATGAGCAGTTCTTC
few	TRBV19	TRBD2	TRBJ2-7	CASSASGSTYEQYF	TGTGCCAGTAGTGCTAGCGGGAGCACCTACGAGCAGTACTTC
once	TRBV7-9	.	TRBJ2-4	CASSLAGRGNIQYF	TGTGCCAGCAGCTTAGCAGGGAGAGGAAACATTCAGTACTTC
.	TRBV27	.	TRBJ1-3	CASRTVKEKGAGNTIYF	TGTGCCAGCCGCACAGTAAAAGAAAAAGGGGCTGGAAACACCATATATTTT
.	TRBV15	.	TRBJ1-6	CPNRLTNSPLHF	TGCCCGAACCGGCTGACTAATTCACCCCTCCACTTT
.	TRBV5-4	.	TRBJ2-6	CASSLDGINSGANVLTF	TGTGCCAGCAGCTTGGACGGGATAAACTCTGGGGCCAACGTCCTGACTTTC
.	TRBV28	TRBD2	TRBJ2-1	CASSYQREVYNEQFF	TGTGCCAGCAGTTATCAGCGGGAGGTATACAATGAGCAGTTCTTC
.	TRBV3-1/TRBV3-2	.	TRBJ2-1	CASSQEAEQFF	TGTGCCAGCAGCCAAGAGGCTGAGCAGTTCTTC
.	TRBV7-8	.	TRBJ2-3	CASSFDKLTDTQYF	TGTGCCAGCAGCTTCGACAAGCTCACAGATACGCAGTATTTT
.	TRBV2	TRBD2	TRBJ2-1	CASSAFEREYNEQFF	TGTGCCAGCAGTGCCTTTGAGCGGGAGTACAATGAGCAGTTCTTC
.	TRBV7-2	.	TRBJ2-5	CASEVLGGGTQYF	TGTGCCAGCGAGGTCTTGGGTGGGGGGACCCAGTACTTC
.	TRBV7-8	.	TRBJ2-1	CASSAGLLIGNEQFF	TGTGCCAGCAGCGCTGGACTACTAATCGGTAATGAGCAGTTCTTC
.	TRBV28	TRBD1	TRBJ1-5	CASSFQGAGNQPQHF	TGTGCCAGCAGTTTTCAGGGGGCGGGCAATCAGCCCCAGCATTTT
.	TRBV30	.	TRBJ2-1	CAWSVIGLGYYNEQFF	TGTGCCTGGAGTGTTATTGGACTGGGGTACTACAATGAGCAGTTCTTC
.	TRBV23-1	.	TRBJ2-7	CASSQRTIQTYEQYF	TGCGCCAGCAGTCAGCGGACAATCCAAACCTACGAGCAGTACTTC
.	TRBV3-1/TRBV3-2	TRBD2	TRBJ2-5	CASTKKPWAGGVETQYF	TGTGCCAGCACCAAAAAACCCTGGGCGGGAGGGGTAGAGACCCAGTACTTC
.	TRBV7-8	.	TRBJ2-2	CASSPRPPELFF	TGTGCCAGCAGCCCTAGGCCCCCGGAGCTGTTTTTT
.	TRBV11-2	TRBD2	TRBJ2-3	CASSWTSGATDTQYF	TGTGCCAGCAGCTGGACTAGCGGGGCGACAGATACGCAGTATTTT
once	TRBV25-1	TRBD2	TRBJ2-5	CASSIIGGDETQYF	TGTGCCAGCAGTATCATTGGGGGGGACGAGACCCAGTACTTC
.	TRBV18	TRBD2	TRBJ2-1	CASSKAGDDEQFF	TGTGCCAGCTCAAAAGCGGGAGATGACGAGCAGTTCTTC
once	TRBV6-2/TRBV6-3	.	TRBJ2-7	CASSYSHQGTEQYF	TGTGCCAGCAGTTACTCCCACCAGGGAACCGAGCAGTACTTC
.	TRBV7-8	.	TRBJ2-7	CASSLVPYEQYF	TGTGCCAGCAGCTTAGTCCCCTACGAGCAGTACTTC
.	TRBV14	.	TRBJ1-2	CASSQQGNYGYTF	TGTGCCAGCAGCCAACAGGGAAACTATGGCTACACCTTC
.	TRBV29-1	.	TRBJ2-7	CSVEGVSGSYEQYF	TGCAGCGTTGAAGGCGTAAGCGGGTCCTACGAGCAGTACTTC
.	TRBV24-1	TRBD2	TRBJ2-1	CATSDPAGTSGSYNEQFF	TGTGCCACCAGTGACCCGGCCGGGACTAGCGGATCCTACAATGAGCAGTTCTTC